This T cell receptor (beta chain) was identified in a study of low-dose radiotherapy and immunotherapy resistance in tumors (dated by TCRdb to the early 2020s). For the study in its entirety: In Cohort 1, 0.5 Gy per fraction was delivered every 2 weeks, and a total PTV dose of 6.5 Gy was prescribed. Every two weeks, patients got intravenous cyclophosphamide at 200 mg/m2, given one day ahead of each radiation and immunotherapy administration. Randomization of trial participants into treatment groups was not performed. Patients took aspirin 300 mg orally once daily for four cycles, starting on cycle 1 day 1. Eight patients were included in the translational analysis, namely three from the first dose cohort plus the first five from the second dose cohort. Patients in Cohort 2 were given 1 Gy per fraction every two weeks, for a total of 13 Gy across 26 weeks. Nivolumab and ipilimumab were both given intravenously, with nivolumab at a 240 mg flat dose every two weeks and ipilimumab at 1 mg/kg every six weeks.

Trimming removed 0 bases from V and 6 bases from J; the gene matches leave 14 bases unexplained. The cysteine opens and the phenylalanine closes a CDR3 of 18 amino acids. Only CDR3 DNA is held: 54 bases, read in frame from base 1. CDR1 and CDR2, looked up from the germline V gene (reference sequence), are DFQATT and SNEGSKA. The donors took part in RACIN, a single-arm, phase I, dose-escalation trial that combined nivolumab, ipilimumab, aspirin, low-dose cyclophosphamide and low-dose radiotherapy. To be eligible, a patient needed to have an advanced solid tumor that was TIL-negative. First-strand cDNA was synthesized using Superscript III and a set of TRAV- and TRBV-specific primers, so that both TCRalpha and TCRbeta chains were covered. TCRs were amplified for about 20 PCR cycles with Phusion, using a constant-region primer paired with the adapter attached to the V primers. The MessageAmp II aRNA Amplification Kit was used to amplify the isolated mRNA, with in vitro transcription run for roughly 16 hours at 37 degrees C. The Dynabeads mRNA DIRECT Purification Kit was used to isolate mRNA for TCR sequencing. A second approximately 25-cycle Phusion PCR added indexed Illumina adapters, and products were purified with AMPure XP beads. The study's own analysis went as follows. Custom Perl scripts pooled TCR sequences encoding the same protein, removed out-of-frame sequences and computed each clonotype's abundance. The analysis excluded TCR sequences that were supported by just one read. The metrics used to describe the repertoires included Shannon entropy, Gini index, clonality, richness, and the frequency of TCRs shared between repertoires. TCRdb redid the processing of the public reads, applying fastp at Q25 and MiXCR, and retained in-frame beta chains. Rows merge per CDR3 protein into single entries with the most common DNA and genes. What appears here as the V and J calls and clone size reflects TCRdb's work, not the paper's. For this sample there are about 18,000 distinct CDR3 sequences; around three quarters appear just once. The top ten constitute less than 6% of the sample.

This clonotype was seen a few times. The antigen it recognizes is unknown. Base qualities are not recorded, but no much larger clone differs from it by a single base. The chain is assembled from TRBV20-1 and TRBJ1-1; TRBD1 lines up with 12 middle nucleotides. The TCR was taken from a human donor with advanced metastatic prostate, ovarian, gallbladder or colorectal cancer (not recorded which). This table probably holds off-target reads from a library built for another chain. The nucleotides read TGCAGTGCTAGAGATTCCCAGGGACAGGGGGCGGTGTTCGCTGAAGCTTTCTTT. Translation gives CSARDSQGQGAVFAEAFF.